The sequence of this T cell receptor beta chain was determined in a study of blood T cell repertoires in COVID-19 (TCRdb year 2020). Study-level background: Samples covering the acute and convalescent phases of COVID-19 were provided by collaborators in the United States, Italy and Spain. The material from the prospective study consisted of cDNA or gDNA derived from T cells, B-cell-depleted T cells, or PBMCs. The samples were drawn from two sources: the first 160 participants of the ongoing ImmuneRACE study, and 1,254 subjects contributed by 6 global collaborators. Where HLA class I and class II types were available, the types were taken from metadata supplied by the sample provider, not from assay-based typing. The repertoires were made available in a free public database intended to serve as a resource for research on the immune response to SARS-CoV-2. Nearly every sample came with metadata listing a de-identified subject ID, COVID-19 status, age in years and sex. Deeply sampled blood TCRbeta repertoires from subjects exposed to, actively infected with, or recovered from COVID-19 were included in the dataset. What the work shows at the level of the full study, not this receptor alone: Clinical and demographic metadata were provided uncurated, with the amount varying by source and participant.

The immunoSEQ Assay, a bias-controlled multiplex PCR, was used to amplify TCRbeta CDR3 regions from genomic DNA. The authors processed their data as follows. The number of nucleated cells in each sample was estimated from the amplification of reference gene primers within the assay. To quantify the absolute abundance of each unique TCRbeta CDR3 rearrangement, sequence reads were collapsed and filtered. Productive Simpson clonality was computed per sample as the square root of Simpson's diversity index over productive rearrangements. The table was pulled from immuneACCESS by TCRdb, which kept in-frame rearrangements only. Such tables lose some clones; where checked, under half of the loss comes from unresolved V genes, and the rest has no known cause. D and trimming come from the DNA, and the V and J calls and clone size come from that table. The sample records 250,000 to 350,000 clones, 84% of which are singletons. About a sixth of the sample comes from the top ten.

At one collaborating source in Seattle, patients were enrolled during active infection and were followed longitudinally through the course of disease. Each collaborating institution followed its own protocols to collect whole blood in K2EDTA tubes. Collaborator samples were shipped for TCRbeta analysis as frozen whole blood, isolated PBMCs, or DNA extracted from either sample type. V lost 7 bases and J lost 8 bases; the stretch between them is 14 bases long. The germline V gene provides CDR1 MNHEY and CDR2 SVGAGI. Reading from cysteine to phenylalanine, the CDR3 counts 13 amino acids. Just CDR3 DNA is preserved here, 39 bases in frame from base 1. As for this clone: Its antigen remains undetermined. Base-call qualities are not available, and no considerably larger clone is one nucleotide away.

The sequenced material came from peripheral blood. This chain joins TRBV6-5 to TRBJ2-2, with TRBD2 perhaps the D gene, on 6 matching bases. This receptor was identified in an older person with COVID-19, enrolled during active disease. Read as DNA, the sequence is TGTGCCAGCAATTCGGACGGGAGTGGGGAGCTGTTTTTT. Its protein reads: CASNSDGSGELFF.